A selection of T cell receptor beta chains follows, all from one sample in a study of cytomegalovirus exposure and HLA in healthy donors. Repertoires were generated with immunoSEQ multiplex PCR, while TCRdb's copy carries only in-frame clones and drops some. The data hold roughly 200,000 clones, with about 81% observed a single time. Material: PBMCs. These receptors all come from a middle-aged woman in good health and CMV-seronegative. CDR3s include the opening cysteine and the closing phenylalanine or tryptophan. The order of the fields is clone size, V gene, J gene, D gene, CDR3 protein, CDR3 DNA. D genes are given only for firm matches. Clone size is given for some rows only: seen once, a few or many times, or a class if the clone is expanded.

>-|TRBV7-9|TRBJ2-2|-
CASSIFTGWTAWTGELFF
TGTGCCAGCAGCATATTCACTGGTTGGACAGCTTGGACCGGGGAGCTGTTTTTT
>-|TRBV19|TRBJ1-1|-
CASSFWGRGTEAFF
TGTGCCAGTAGTTTTTGGGGGCGAGGCACTGAAGCTTTCTTT
>few|TRBV5-1|TRBJ1-4|-
CASSPGQRNEKLFF
TGCGCCAGCAGCCCTGGACAGAGAAATGAAAAACTGTTTTTT
>-|TRBV7-9|TRBJ1-1|-
CSSSLGAGEAFF
TGTTCCAGCAGCTTAGGGGCAGGAGAAGCTTTCTTT
>-|TRBV5-6|TRBJ2-2|TRBD1
CASSWGLGGSGTGELFF
TGTGCCAGCAGCTGGGGGCTAGGGGGCAGTGGCACCGGGGAGCTGTTTTTT
>-|TRBV28|TRBJ1-1|-
CASSPQVDNTEAFF
TGTGCCAGCAGTCCTCAGGTGGATAACACTGAAGCTTTCTTT
>once|TRBV7-8|TRBJ2-1|-
CASSLASGVGTEQFF
TGTGCCAGCAGCTTAGCCTCGGGGGTAGGTACTGAGCAGTTCTTC
>-|TRBV9|TRBJ2-1|TRBD1
CASSVQWDRGRDEQFF
TGTGCCAGCAGCGTACAATGGGACAGGGGCCGCGATGAGCAGTTCTTC
>-|TRBV7-9|TRBJ2-7|TRBD2
CASSLYRVSSGRALDEQYF
TGTGCCAGCAGCTTGTATAGGGTATCTAGCGGGAGGGCGCTGGACGAGCAGTACTTC
>-|TRBV19|TRBJ1-1|-
CASSISGGNTEAFF
TGTGCCAGTAGTATCTCCGGGGGGAACACTGAAGCTTTCTTT
>-|TRBV6-5|TRBJ2-5|-
CASSYIPGEGTQYF
TGTGCCAGCAGTTACATACCAGGGGAAGGGACCCAGTACTTC
>few|TRBV27|TRBJ2-7|TRBD1
CASSLNRGYEQYF
TGTGCCAGCAGTTTAAACAGGGGCTACGAGCAGTACTTC
>-|TRBV7-8|TRBJ1-4|TRBD1
CASSQTGGGEKLFF
TGTGCCAGCAGCCAGACAGGGGGCGGAGAAAAACTGTTTTTT
>-|TRBV5-1|TRBJ1-1|-
CASSLTQGNTEAFF
TGCGCCAGCAGCTTGACCCAGGGGAACACTGAAGCTTTCTTT
>-|TRBV7-9|TRBJ2-5|-
CASSSTTVEETQYF
TGTGCCAGCAGCTCCACGACAGTTGAAGAGACCCAGTACTTC
>few|TRBV7-8|TRBJ1-5|TRBD1
CASSLGATGGQPQHF
TGTGCCAGCAGCTTAGGAGCGACAGGGGGTCAGCCCCAGCATTTT
>-|TRBV7-6|TRBJ1-1|-
CASSLGGRGSEAFF
TGTGCCAGCAGCTTAGGAGGCAGGGGCTCTGAAGCTTTCTTT
>-|TRBV18|TRBJ1-5|-
CASSPNGRLDQPQHF
TGTGCCAGCTCACCGAATGGGAGGCTTGATCAGCCCCAGCATTTT
>-|TRBV18|TRBJ2-3|TRBD1
CASSTNDRGAQDTQYF
TGTGCCAGCTCCACCAATGACAGGGGGGCCCAAGATACGCAGTATTTT
>-|TRBV27|TRBJ1-2|-
CASSLSGSNYGYTF
TGTGCCAGCAGTTTATCCGGGAGCAACTATGGCTACACCTTC
>-|TRBV5-4|TRBJ1-1|-
CASSPFRGSNTEAFF
TGTGCCAGCAGCCCGTTTCGGGGATCGAACACTGAAGCTTTCTTT
>-|TRBV23-1|TRBJ1-5|TRBD1
CASSQRTGTEQPQHF
TGCGCCAGCAGTCAGCGGACAGGGACCGAACAGCCCCAGCATTTT
>-|TRBV5-4|TRBJ2-2|TRBD1
CASSSGQGDTGELFF
TGTGCCAGCAGCTCCGGACAGGGTGACACCGGGGAGCTGTTTTTT
>-|TRBV21-1|TRBJ1-1|-
CASSKAGEGPLDTEAFF
TGTGCCAGCAGCAAAGCGGGGGAGGGCCCCCTAGATACTGAAGCTTTCTTT
>once|TRBV7-9|TRBJ1-1|-
CASSLLGDTEAFF
TGTGCCAGCAGCTTACTCGGGGACACTGAAGCTTTCTTT
>few|TRBV5-1|TRBJ2-1|-
CASSLRLGTLLNEQFF
TGCGCCAGCAGCCTACGACTAGGGACCCTCCTCAATGAGCAGTTCTTC
>-|TRBV5-1|TRBJ2-2|TRBD2
CASSSTSGMLVTGELFF
TGCGCCAGCAGCTCGACTAGCGGGATGCTAGTCACCGGGGAGCTGTTTTTT
>-|TRBV7-2|TRBJ2-1|TRBD2
CASSLGLGRASYNEQFF
TGTGCCAGCAGCTTAGGTCTCGGGAGGGCCTCCTACAATGAGCAGTTCTTC
>-|TRBV30|TRBJ2-2|TRBD1
CAWNRDRGHDTGELFF
TGTGCCTGGAACCGGGACAGGGGGCATGACACCGGGGAGCTGTTTTTT
>-|TRBV29-1|TRBJ1-4|TRBD1
CSGDRGDNEKLFF
TGCAGCGGGGACAGGGGCGATAATGAAAAACTGTTTTTT
>-|TRBV14|TRBJ2-7|TRBD1
CASSQVAGGRRHYEQYF
TGTGCCAGCAGCCAAGTGGCAGGGGGCAGAAGGCACTACGAGCAGTACTTC
>-|TRBV6-1|TRBJ1-5|-
CATRAGDQPQHF
TGTGCCACCCGTGCGGGTGATCAGCCCCAGCATTTT
>-|TRBV25-1|TRBJ1-1|TRBD1
CATGVNTEAFF
TGTGCTACAGGGGTTAACACTGAAGCTTTCTTT
>few|TRBV4-1|TRBJ1-5|TRBD1
CASSPRDSPNQPQHF
TGCGCCAGCAGCCCCCGGGACAGTCCTAATCAGCCCCAGCATTTT
>-|TRBV9|TRBJ2-7|-
CASSEGWASYEQYF
TGTGCCAGCAGCGAGGGGTGGGCTAGCTACGAGCAGTACTTC
>-|TRBV29-1|TRBJ2-7|-
CSAGDYEQYF
TGCAGCGCCGGAGACTACGAGCAGTACTTC
>-|TRBV30|TRBJ2-1|TRBD2
CAWRQTSGFYNEQFF
TGTGCCTGGAGGCAGACTAGCGGGTTCTACAATGAGCAGTTCTTC
>once|TRBV7-9|TRBJ1-1|TRBD1
CASSTHRGENTEAFF
TGTGCCAGCAGCACACACAGGGGGGAGAACACTGAAGCTTTCTTT
>-|TRBV10-3|TRBJ2-1|TRBD1
CAISGPQQGGIRNEQFF
TGTGCCATCAGTGGACCCCAACAGGGGGGAATAAGGAATGAGCAGTTCTTC
>-|TRBV15|TRBJ2-1|TRBD2
CATSRDPRLAGGRGGLSEQFF
TGTGCCACCAGCAGAGACCCCCGACTAGCGGGAGGGAGGGGGGGTTTGAGTGAGCAGTTCTTC
>few|TRBV6-5|TRBJ2-1|-
CASSPRERVPGFF
TGTGCCAGCAGTCCCAGAGAGAGGGTCCCGGGGTTCTTC
>once|TRBV5-1|TRBJ1-4|-
CASSLGGTSRKLSF
TGCGCCAGCAGCTTGGGAGGGACATCTCGAAAACTGTCTTTT
>-|TRBV5-1|TRBJ2-7|-
CASSRDPTYEQYF
TGCGCCAGCAGCCGGGATCCTACCTACGAGCAGTACTTC
>-|TRBV27|TRBJ1-2|-
CASSPRGAGANYGYTF
TGTGCCAGCAGTCCCCGGGGGGCAGGGGCTAACTATGGCTACACCTTC
>once|TRBV14|TRBJ1-1|-
CASSPLGAYVNTEAFF
TGTGCCAGCAGCCCACTGGGAGCCTATGTGAACACTGAAGCTTTCTTT